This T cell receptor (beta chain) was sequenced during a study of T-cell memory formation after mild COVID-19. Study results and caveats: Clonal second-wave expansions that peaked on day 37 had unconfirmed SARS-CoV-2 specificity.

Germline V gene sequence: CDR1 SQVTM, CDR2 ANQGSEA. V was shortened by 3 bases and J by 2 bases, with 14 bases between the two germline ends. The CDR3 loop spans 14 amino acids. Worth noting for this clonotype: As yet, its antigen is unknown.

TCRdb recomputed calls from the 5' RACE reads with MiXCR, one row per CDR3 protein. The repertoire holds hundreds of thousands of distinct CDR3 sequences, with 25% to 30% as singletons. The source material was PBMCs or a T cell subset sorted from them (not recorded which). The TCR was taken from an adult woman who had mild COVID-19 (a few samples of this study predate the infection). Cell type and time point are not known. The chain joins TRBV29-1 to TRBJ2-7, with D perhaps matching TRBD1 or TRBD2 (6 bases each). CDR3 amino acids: CSVEETRGAYEQYF. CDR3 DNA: TGCAGCGTTGAGGAGACGAGGGGGGCCTACGAGCAGTACTTC.